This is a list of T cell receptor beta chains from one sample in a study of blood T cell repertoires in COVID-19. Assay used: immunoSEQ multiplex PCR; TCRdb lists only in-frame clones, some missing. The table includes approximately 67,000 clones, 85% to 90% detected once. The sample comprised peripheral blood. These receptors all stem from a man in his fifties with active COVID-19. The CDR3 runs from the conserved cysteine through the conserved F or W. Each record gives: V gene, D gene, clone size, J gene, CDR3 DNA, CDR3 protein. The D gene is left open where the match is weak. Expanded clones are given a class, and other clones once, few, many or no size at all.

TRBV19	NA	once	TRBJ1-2	TGTGCCAGTAGTATCACTGGGGCTGGCGGCTACACCTTC	CASSITGAGGYTF
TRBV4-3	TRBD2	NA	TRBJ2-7	TGCGCCAGCAGCCAGGGGAGCACTAGCGTCTCCTACGAGCAGTACTTC	CASSQGSTSVSYEQYF
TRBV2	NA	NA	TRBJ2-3	TGTGCCAGCAGTGCGAATGATGAGCCGAGGGGCACAGATACGCAGTATTTT	CASSANDEPRGTDTQYF
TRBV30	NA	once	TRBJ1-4	TGTGCCTGGAGGACAAGGGGGAATGAAAAACTGTTTTTT	CAWRTRGNEKLFF
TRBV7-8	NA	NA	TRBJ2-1	TGTGCCAGCAGCTTAGGGGGCGTGGGCAATGAGCAGTTCTTC	CASSLGGVGNEQFF
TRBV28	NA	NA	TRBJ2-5	TGTGCCAGCATCCCGGGACACCCGGCGGAGACCCAGTACTTC	CASIPGHPAETQYF
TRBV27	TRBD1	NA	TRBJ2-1	TGTGCCAGCACTCCGCGACAGGGTTACAATGAGCAGTTCTTC	CASTPRQGYNEQFF
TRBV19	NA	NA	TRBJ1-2	TGTGCCAGTAGTCATCAGAAATTTTATGGCTACACCTTC	CASSHQKFYGYTF
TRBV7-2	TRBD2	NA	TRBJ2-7	TGTGCCAGCAGCTTAGCGGTGGGTGGTAGCGGGAGTTACGAGCAGTACTTC	CASSLAVGGSGSYEQYF
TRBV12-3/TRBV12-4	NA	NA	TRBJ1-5	TGTGCCAGCAGTTTATCCGGGAATCAGCCCCAGCATTTT	CASSLSGNQPQHF
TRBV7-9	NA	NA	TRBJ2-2	TGTGCCAGCAGCTTCGGCGGGGCACGGACCGGGGAGCTGTTTTTT	CASSFGGARTGELFF
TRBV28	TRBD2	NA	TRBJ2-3	TGTGCCAGCAGTTCTACTAGCGGGAGGGCTACAGATACGCAGTATTTT	CASSSTSGRATDTQYF
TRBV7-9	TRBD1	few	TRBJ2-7	TGTGCCAGCAGCTTTTCGGGACAGGGCTACGAGCAGTACTTC	CASSFSGQGYEQYF
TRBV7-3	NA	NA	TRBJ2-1	TGTGCCAGCAGCTTAACGGCCGCGGTTGAGCAGTTCTTC	CASSLTAAVEQFF
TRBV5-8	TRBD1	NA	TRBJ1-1	TGTGCCAGCAGCTTTAGACAGGGGCCCTACATGAACACTGAAGCTTTCTTT	CASSFRQGPYMNTEAFF
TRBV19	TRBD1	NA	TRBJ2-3	TGTGCCAGTAGTCCCACCGGCGGGACAGGGTTAGATACGCAGTATTTT	CASSPTGGTGLDTQYF
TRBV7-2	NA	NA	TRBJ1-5	TGTGCCAGCAGCTTAGGCAGAAATCAGCCCCAGCATTTT	CASSLGRNQPQHF
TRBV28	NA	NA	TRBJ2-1	TGTGCCAGCAGCCGCGCGGCCTACAATGAGCAGTTCTTC	CASSRAAYNEQFF
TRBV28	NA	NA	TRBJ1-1	TGTGCCAGCAGTATTCCAGGCATGAACACTGAAGCTTTCTTT	CASSIPGMNTEAFF
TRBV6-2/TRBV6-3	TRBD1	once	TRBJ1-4	TGTGCCAGCAGTACACAGGGGTATCGTGAAAAACTGTTTTTT	CASSTQGYREKLFF
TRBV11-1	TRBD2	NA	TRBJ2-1	TGTGCCAGCAGCCCAGCGGGGTTGAATGAGCAGTTCTTC	CASSPAGLNEQFF
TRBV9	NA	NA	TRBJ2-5	TGTGCCAGCAGCCCGATGGGGGGACAAGAGACCCAGTACTTC	CASSPMGGQETQYF
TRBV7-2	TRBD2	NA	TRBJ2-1	TGTGCCAGCAGTCTAGCGGGAGTCCCCAGGGATGAGCAGTTCTTC	CASSLAGVPRDEQFF
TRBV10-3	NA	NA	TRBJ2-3	TGTGCCACCGGGTACAGCACAGATACGCAGTATTTT	CATGYSTDTQYF
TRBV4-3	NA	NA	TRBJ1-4	TGCGCCAGCAGCCAGCGGGGCGCGAGGGGATCTAATGAAAAACTGTTTTTT	CASSQRGARGSNEKLFF
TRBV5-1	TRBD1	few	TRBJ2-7	TGCGCCAGCAGTAACCCGGACAGGGGTTCCTACGAGCAGTACTTC	CASSNPDRGSYEQYF
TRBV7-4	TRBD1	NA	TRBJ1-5	TGTGCCAGCAGCTTAGGGGACAGGGCGTATAGCAATCAGCCCCAGCATTTT	CASSLGDRAYSNQPQHF
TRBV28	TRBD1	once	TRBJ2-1	TGTGCCAGCAGCTCTACAGGGGGCTCCTACAATGAGCAGTTCTTC	CASSSTGGSYNEQFF
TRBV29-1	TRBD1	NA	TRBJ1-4	TGCAGCGCTGGGGCAGGGGGTTCAGGAGAAAAACTGTTTTTT	CSAGAGGSGEKLFF
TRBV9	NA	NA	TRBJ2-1	TGTGCCAGCAGCCCCCGCGGGGCTATCTCTTACAATGAGCAGTTCTTC	CASSPRGAISYNEQFF
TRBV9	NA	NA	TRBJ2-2	TGTGCCAGCAGCGTCTCCGGACTCACCGGGGAGCTGTTTTTT	CASSVSGLTGELFF
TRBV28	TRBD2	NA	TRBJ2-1	TGTGCCAGCAGCTTACTAGCGGGAGCACCCTACAATGAGCAGTTCTTC	CASSLLAGAPYNEQFF
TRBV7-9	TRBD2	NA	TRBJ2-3	TGTGCCAGCAGCTTAGGTCCGGGGGGACGGGTCACAGATACGCAGTATTTT	CASSLGPGGRVTDTQYF
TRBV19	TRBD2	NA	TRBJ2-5	TGTGCCAGTAGTATTTCTAGCGGGGGTCTCGAGACCCAGTACTTC	CASSISSGGLETQYF
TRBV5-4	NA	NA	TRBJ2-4	TGTGCCAGCAGCGCAGGGTCTGGGGTACAAAACATTCAGTACTTC	CASSAGSGVQNIQYF
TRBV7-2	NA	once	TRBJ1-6	TGTGCCAGCAGCTCCAGGGTCAATTCACCCCTCCACTTT	CASSSRVNSPLHF
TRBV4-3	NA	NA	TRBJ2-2	TGCGCCAGCAGCCCAAGGTACAGGGAGTCCGGGGAGCTGTTTTTT	CASSPRYRESGELFF
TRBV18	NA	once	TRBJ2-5	TGTGCCAGCTCACCCCAGGAAAAACCGGAGACCCAGTACTTC	CASSPQEKPETQYF
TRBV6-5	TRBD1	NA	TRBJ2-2	TGTGCCAGCGGACAGGGGGCAGGAGGGGCCGGGGAGCTGTTTTTT	CASGQGAGGAGELFF
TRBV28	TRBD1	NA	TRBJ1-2	TGTGCCAGCAGTGTAATCGGGGACAGGTTCTATGGCTACACCTTC	CASSVIGDRFYGYTF
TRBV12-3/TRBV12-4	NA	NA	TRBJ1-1	TGTGCCAGCAGTCAGAACACTGAAGCTTTCTTT	CASSQNTEAFF
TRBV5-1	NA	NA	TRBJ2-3	TGCGCCAGCAGGAGAGGGGGATCCGGAGATACGCAGTATTTT	CASRRGGSGDTQYF
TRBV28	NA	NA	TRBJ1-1	TGTGCCAGCACCACCCCGGGAGCTGGGAACACTGAAGCTTTCTTT	CASTTPGAGNTEAFF
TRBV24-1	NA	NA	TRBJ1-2	TGTGCCACCAGTGATAACGCCGCCCGGGACACCGTCTTC	CATSDNAARDTVF